This TCR beta chain was sequenced in a study of T cell responses to AZD1222 COVID-19 vaccine. Study-wide results and caveats: Seropositive status at baseline applied to only five to seven AZD1222 recipients. Clonal diversity was possibly underestimated, and white British individuals and females predominated among donors.

TCRdb's table, derived via immunoSEQ multiplex PCR, lists solely in-frame clones and lacks some. Here the sample spans 99,000 or so clones, around 76% being singletons. About this clone: Its antigen remains unidentified.

CDR1 and CDR2 from the germline V gene are SGHVS and FQNEAQ. The V end was cut by 5 bases, the J end by 3 bases, with 8 bases between. This CDR3 has 12 residues. The V call is TRBV7-8, the J call TRBJ2-7; D is unclear. Sequenced material: peripheral blood, taken on day 0 of AZD1222 vaccination. The source is an adult in good health. The CDR3 DNA reads TGTGCCAGCAGCCACACTGACTACGAGCAGTACTTC. Translation gives CASSHTDYEQYF.